The rows below give T cell receptor beta chains drawn from one sample of a study of tumor-infiltrating lymphocytes in primary liver carcinoma. TCRdb reanalysed the multiplex PCR reads using MiXCR and keeps one entry per CDR3 protein. The sample shows about 200,000 distinct CDR3 sequences, around four fifths of them seen only once. Sequenced material: tumor tissue from primary liver carcinoma. These receptors were taken from a man in his forties with primary liver carcinoma and hepatitis B virus infection. CDR3s include the opening cysteine and the closing phenylalanine or tryptophan. The order of the fields is J gene, V gene, CDR3 protein.

TRBJ2-5	TRBV4-3	CASSQTFGSWKTEYF
TRBJ2-1	TRBV7-3	CASSLGYNNEQLF
TRBJ1-2	TRBV10-2	CTCSGQGMNYDYTF
TRBJ2-5	TRBV12-3/TRBV12-4	CASSLSGLEIQYF
TRBJ1-1	TRBV29-1	CSVAPEWGMNTEAFF
TRBJ2-1	TRBV4-3	CTSSQEAGVEQFF
TRBJ2-2	TRBV12-3/TRBV12-4	CVSRAGTSQVGELFF
TRBJ2-5	TRBV24-1	CATSELQGAKETQYF
TRBJ1-4	TRBV6-1	CASSTFLFGAALTANEKLFF
TRBJ2-3	TRBV12-3/TRBV12-4	CASSRRTSGSTDTQYF
TRBJ2-1	TRBV4-2	CARSQATSGLTSYNEQFF
TRBJ1-2	TRBV12-3/TRBV12-4	CASNPGQGDGYTF
TRBJ2-1	TRBV5-6	CASSLVAGSGGNEQFF
TRBJ2-1	TRBV11-1	CASCIYRSAGGYYNEQFF
TRBJ1-5	TRBV7-2	CASSLTGRNGNQPQHF
TRBJ1-5	TRBV12-3/TRBV12-4	CASTSAAQANQSQHF
TRBJ2-1	TRBV4-2	CASSQDCTGPAGGPLEQFF
TRBJ2-2	TRBV6-9	CASARVGTGELFF
TRBJ1-5	TRBV6-5	CASSYGGKRPQHF
TRBJ1-1	TRBV14	CASSQNRTGSRNTEAFF
TRBJ2-5	TRBV12-3/TRBV12-4	CASSFYSVTQYF
TRBJ2-3	TRBV10-3	CAISASSMTRGGTDTQFF
TRBJ1-2	TRBV19	CASWPSGDYGYTF
TRBJ2-5	TRBV11-1	CASTLTGLTRETQYF
TRBJ1-1	TRBV14	CASSQADLDIEVFF
TRBJ2-3	TRBV5-1	CSSNGQGVPVTQYF
TRBJ2-7	TRBV29-1	CSVEGGTGGQHYF
TRBJ1-5	TRBV5-6	CASSGGGGSNQPQHF
TRBJ2-7	TRBV29-1	CIVRPSGVKSCEQYF
TRBJ1-3	TRBV29-1	CSVEGGTVMNTIYF
TRBJ2-2	TRBV12-3/TRBV12-4	CASNPKASGRWGELFF
TRBJ2-1	TRBV11-2	CASNYLGTSGSNEQLF
TRBJ2-3	TRBV13	CASSPGTGGTDTQSF
TRBJ2-3	TRBV4-2	CASSQEATYTDRQYF
TRBJ2-2	TRBV28	CASSASGRATGELFF
TRBJ2-7	TRBV10-1	CASNGETSGYEQYF
TRBJ1-2	TRBV2	CTSSAPGGTGYDYTF